This TCR beta chain was captured by sequencing in a study of blood T cell repertoires in COVID-19. Study details: Material from acute and convalescent COVID-19 was sourced from the United States, Italy and Spain. T cells, B-cell-depleted T cells, or PBMCs provided the cDNA or gDNA that served as material.

Germline V CDR1 and CDR2: SQVTM, ANQGSEA. The CDR3 loop spans 13 amino acids. V lost 4 bases and J 2 bases, leaving 11 bases between the germline ends. Produced via immunoSEQ multiplex PCR; TCRdb's table is partial and in-frame only. The data hold under 300,000 clones, with around 90% observed a single time. The rearrangement joins TRBV29-1 to TRBJ1-1; weak D call: TRBD1 (6 bases). Sequencing was performed on peripheral blood. This TCR came from a woman aged 40 to 55 who had recovered from COVID-19. In DNA, the CDR3 is TGCAGCGTTGTCAAGGGGGTAAACACTGAAGCTTTCTTT. This codes for CSVVKGVNTEAFF.